The rows below give T cell receptor beta chains drawn from one sample of a study of T cell clones after liver transplantation. Sequenced by immunoSEQ multiplex PCR; TCRdb stores in-frame clones only, minus some. The sample comprises several thousand clones, roughly 85% of which are singletons, and 15% to 20% rests with the top ten. The input for sequencing was CD8+ T cells from blood, taken before liver transplant. These receptors were collected from a human donor who received a liver transplant. Both conserved end residues are part of each CDR3. A D gene is named only where the DNA matches it firmly. Size is omitted from some rows. Given values are once, few, many or a class for expanded clones.

j_call v_call clone_size d_call cdr3_aa cdr3_nt
TRBJ2-5 TRBV5-5 few - CASSLVAGIKETQYF TGTGCCAGCAGCTTGGTTGCGGGGATCAAGGAGACCCAGTACTTC
TRBJ1-5 TRBV4-3 - - CASSQDHTGYGNQPQHF TGCGCCAGCAGCCAAGACCACACAGGGTATGGCAATCAGCCCCAGCATTTT
TRBJ1-3 TRBV5-1 - TRBD1 CASSSTGAGNTIYF TGCGCCAGCAGCTCAACAGGGGCTGGAAACACCATATATTTT
TRBJ2-1 TRBV19 - - CASSIARYNEQFF TGTGCCAGTAGTATTGCCAGGTACAATGAGCAGTTCTTC
TRBJ2-1 TRBV7-8 - TRBD1 CASSLSPGTGSNEQFF TGTGCCAGCAGCTTAAGTCCCGGGACAGGGAGCAATGAGCAGTTCTTC
TRBJ1-2 TRBV19 - - CASSILGGYTF TGTGCCAGTAGTATTCTCGGAGGCTACACCTTC
TRBJ2-3 TRBV18 - TRBD2 CASSPPRLADPGRDTQYF TGTGCCAGCTCACCCCCCCGACTAGCGGACCCTGGGAGAGATACGCAGTATTTT
TRBJ2-3 TRBV7-9 - TRBD2 CASSPMGGAGDITDTQYF TGTGCCAGCAGCCCCATGGGAGGAGCGGGAGATATAACAGATACGCAGTATTTT
TRBJ2-7 TRBV27 - - CASSLVGRAYEQYF TGTGCCAGCAGTTTAGTAGGACGGGCCTACGAGCAGTACTTC
TRBJ1-2 TRBV27 - - CASKARTDAFGYTF TGTGCCAGCAAGGCTAGGACCGATGCTTTTGGCTACACCTTC
TRBJ1-5 TRBV6-6 - - CASTQTGHSNQPQHF TGTGCCAGCACCCAGACGGGACACTCCAATCAGCCCCAGCATTTT
TRBJ1-1 TRBV4-2 - - CASSQGAGMINTEAFF TGTGCCAGCAGCCAAGGTGCGGGAATGATAAACACTGAAGCTTTCTTT
TRBJ1-5 TRBV30 - TRBD1 CAWSPGQGGQPQHF TGTGCCTGGAGTCCGGGACAGGGGGGTCAGCCCCAGCATTTT
TRBJ1-5 TRBV19 - - CASSMDNQPQHF TGTGCCAGTAGTATGGACAATCAGCCCCAGCATTTT
TRBJ2-1 TRBV7-9 - TRBD2 CASSRTGTSGRDEQFF TGTGCCAGCAGCCGCACCGGGACTAGCGGGAGGGATGAGCAGTTCTTC
TRBJ2-5 TRBV28 - - CASSLGKIIQETQYF TGTGCCAGCAGTTTAGGGAAGATCATCCAAGAGACCCAGTACTTC
TRBJ2-2 TRBV27 once TRBD1 CASSLSLGQANTGELFF TGTGCCAGCAGTTTATCACTTGGACAGGCGAACACCGGGGAGCTGTTTTTT
TRBJ1-1 TRBV27 medium-sized - CASSSGVGAEAFF TGTGCCAGCAGTTCCGGGGTGGGAGCTGAAGCTTTCTTT
TRBJ2-1 TRBV27 once TRBD2 CASSVAGASNEQFF TGTGCCAGCAGTGTAGCGGGAGCATCCAATGAGCAGTTCTTC
TRBJ2-7 TRBV27 - - CASSRGGGEQYF TGTGCCAGCAGCCGAGGGGGGGGAGAGCAGTACTTC
TRBJ2-2 TRBV5-1 few - CASSFNLVGGPTGELFF TGCGCCAGCAGCTTTAATCTGGTTGGGGGCCCAACCGGGGAGCTGTTTTTT
TRBJ2-7 TRBV11-2 - TRBD1 CASSLGSGGRYEQYF TGTGCCAGCAGCTTAGGTTCAGGGGGCCGATACGAGCAGTACTTC
TRBJ2-7 TRBV4-2 - - CASSLPDSSYEQYF TGTGCCAGCAGCCTCCCGGACAGCAGCTACGAGCAGTACTTC
TRBJ2-6 TRBV7-3 - TRBD1 CASSLPRDRAGANVLTF TGTGCCAGCAGCTTACCCAGGGACAGAGCTGGGGCCAACGTCCTGACTTTC
TRBJ1-2 TRBV19 - - CASSPGQSSYGYTF TGTGCCAGTAGTCCAGGACAGAGCTCCTATGGCTACACCTTC
TRBJ2-7 TRBV28 - TRBD1 CATSYRGRMAYEQYF TGTGCCACTTCCTACAGGGGAAGAATGGCCTACGAGCAGTACTTC